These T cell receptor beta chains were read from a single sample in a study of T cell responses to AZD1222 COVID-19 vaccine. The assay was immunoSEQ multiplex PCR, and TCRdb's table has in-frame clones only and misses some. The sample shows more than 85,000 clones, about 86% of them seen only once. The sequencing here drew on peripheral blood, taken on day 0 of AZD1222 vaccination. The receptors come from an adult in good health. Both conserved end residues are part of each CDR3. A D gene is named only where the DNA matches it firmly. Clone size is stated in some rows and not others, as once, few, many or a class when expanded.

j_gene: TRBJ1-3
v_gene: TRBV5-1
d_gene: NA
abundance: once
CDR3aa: CASSQTGSSGNTIYF
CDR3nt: TGCGCCAGCAGCCAAACAGGGAGCTCTGGAAACACCATATATTTT

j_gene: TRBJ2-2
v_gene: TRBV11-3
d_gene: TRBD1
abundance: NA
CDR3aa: CASSLGAQGAGELFF
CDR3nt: TGTGCCAGCAGCTTAGGGGCCCAGGGGGCCGGGGAGCTGTTTTTT

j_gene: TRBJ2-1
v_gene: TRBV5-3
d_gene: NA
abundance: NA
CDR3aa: CARSLGEGRGDEQFF
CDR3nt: TGTGCCAGAAGCTTGGGTGAGGGACGGGGCGATGAGCAGTTCTTC

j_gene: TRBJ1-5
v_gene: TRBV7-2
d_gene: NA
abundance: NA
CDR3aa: CASSSQGGLGQPQHF
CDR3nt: TGTGCCAGCAGTTCACAGGGCGGGTTGGGTCAGCCCCAGCATTTT

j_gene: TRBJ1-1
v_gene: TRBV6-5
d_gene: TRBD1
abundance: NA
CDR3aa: CASRTGVGTEAFF
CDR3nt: TGTGCCAGCAGAACAGGGGTGGGCACTGAAGCTTTCTTT

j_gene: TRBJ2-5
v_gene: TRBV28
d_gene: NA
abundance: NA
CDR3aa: CASSPSTGRTETQYF
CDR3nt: TGTGCCAGCAGCCCCTCGACGGGGAGGACGGAGACCCAGTACTTC

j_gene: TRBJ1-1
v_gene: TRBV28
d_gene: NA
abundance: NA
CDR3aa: CASSLGRNTEAFF
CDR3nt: TGTGCCAGCAGCCTAGGGAGGAACACTGAAGCTTTCTTT

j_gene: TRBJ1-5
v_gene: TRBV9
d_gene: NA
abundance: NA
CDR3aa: CASSPWGDQPQHF
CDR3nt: TGTGCCAGCAGCCCTTGGGGGGATCAGCCCCAGCATTTT

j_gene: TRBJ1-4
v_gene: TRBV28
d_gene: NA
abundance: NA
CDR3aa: CASSLEAATTTNEKLFF
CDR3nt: TGTGCCAGCAGTTTAGAGGCAGCTACTACAACTAATGAAAAACTGTTTTTT

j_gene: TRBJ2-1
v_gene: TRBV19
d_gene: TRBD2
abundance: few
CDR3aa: CASSTRSGRPNEQFF
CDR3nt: TGTGCCAGTAGTACTCGTAGCGGGAGGCCGAATGAGCAGTTCTTC

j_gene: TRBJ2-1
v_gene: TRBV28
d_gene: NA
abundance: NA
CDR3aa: CASSSGSKSSYNEQFF
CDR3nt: TGTGCCAGCAGTTCCGGTAGCAAAAGCTCCTACAATGAGCAGTTCTTC

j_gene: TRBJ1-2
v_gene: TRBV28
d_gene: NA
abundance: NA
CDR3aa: CASSLGQGLGYTF
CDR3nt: TGTGCCAGCAGTTTGGGGCAGGGGCTGGGCTACACCTTC

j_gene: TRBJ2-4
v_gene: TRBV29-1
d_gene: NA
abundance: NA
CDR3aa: CSVANGSRSKNIQYF
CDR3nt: TGCAGCGTCGCCAATGGTTCGAGATCCAAAAACATTCAGTACTTC

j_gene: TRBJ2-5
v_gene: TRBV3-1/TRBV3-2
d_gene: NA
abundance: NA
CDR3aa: CASSLRSTAETQYF
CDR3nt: TGTGCCAGCAGCCTAAGGAGCACGGCGGAGACCCAGTACTTC

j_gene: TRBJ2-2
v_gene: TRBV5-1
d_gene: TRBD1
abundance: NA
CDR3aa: CASSLQGARAGELFF
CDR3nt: TGCGCCAGCAGCCTACAGGGGGCGCGGGCCGGGGAGCTGTTTTTT

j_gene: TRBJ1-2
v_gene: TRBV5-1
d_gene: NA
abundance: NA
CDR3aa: CASSLDTEYGYTF
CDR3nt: TGCGCCAGCAGCTTGGACACCGAATATGGCTACACCTTC

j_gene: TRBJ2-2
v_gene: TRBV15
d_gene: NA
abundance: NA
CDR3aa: CATSRDRGQITGELFF
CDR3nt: TGTGCCACCAGCAGAGATCGGGGCCAGATCACCGGGGAGCTGTTTTTT

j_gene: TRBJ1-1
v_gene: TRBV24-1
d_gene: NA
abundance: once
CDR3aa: CATSGGFNTEAFF
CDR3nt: TGTGCCACCAGTGGGGGGTTCAACACTGAAGCTTTCTTT

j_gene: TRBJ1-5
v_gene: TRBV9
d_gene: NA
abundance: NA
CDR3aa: CASSVGSANQPQHF
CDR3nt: TGTGCCAGCAGCGTAGGGTCAGCTAATCAGCCCCAGCATTTT

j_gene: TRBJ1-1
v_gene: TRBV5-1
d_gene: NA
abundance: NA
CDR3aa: CASSLEGTMMAHSTEAFF
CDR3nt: TGCGCCAGCAGCTTGGAGGGGACAATGATGGCCCACAGCACTGAAGCTTTCTTT

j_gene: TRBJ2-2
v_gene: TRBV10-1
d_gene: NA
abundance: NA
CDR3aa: CASLLPLRQANTGELFF
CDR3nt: TGCGCCAGCTTACTCCCATTGAGACAGGCGAACACCGGGGAGCTGTTTTTT

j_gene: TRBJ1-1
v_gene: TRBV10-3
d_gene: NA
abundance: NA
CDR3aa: CAISGRNTEAFF
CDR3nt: TGTGCCATCAGCGGACGGAACACTGAAGCTTTCTTT